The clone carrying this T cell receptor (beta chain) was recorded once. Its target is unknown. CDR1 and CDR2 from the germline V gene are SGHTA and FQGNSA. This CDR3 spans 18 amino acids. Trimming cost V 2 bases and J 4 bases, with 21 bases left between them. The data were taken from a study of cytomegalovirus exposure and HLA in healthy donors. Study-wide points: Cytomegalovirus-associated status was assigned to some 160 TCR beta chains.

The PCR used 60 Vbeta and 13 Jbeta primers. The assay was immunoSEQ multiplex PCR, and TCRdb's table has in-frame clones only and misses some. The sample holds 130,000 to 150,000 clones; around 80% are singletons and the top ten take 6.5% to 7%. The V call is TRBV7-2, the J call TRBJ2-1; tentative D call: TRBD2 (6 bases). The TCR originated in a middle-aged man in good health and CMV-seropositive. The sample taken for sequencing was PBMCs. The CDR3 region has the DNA TGTGCCAGCAGCTTAAGGGTCGGAGGGCAGCGGAATTACAATGAGCAGTTCTTC. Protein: CASSLRVGGQRNYNEQFF.